This T cell receptor (beta chain) was sequenced for a study of blood T cells in healthy people across ages. Study-wide points: Donor CMV status, an unknown factor, possibly confounded changes in expanded clonotypes.

The CDR3 loop spans 12 amino acids. Germline values: CDR1 SEHNR, CDR2 FQNEAQ (reference sequence). This clonotype was found a few times. Its antigen is undetermined. For every donor, a draw yielded ten milliliters of peripheral blood. Per individual sample, total RNA of at least 6 micrograms was extracted. Alongside a J-beta primer mix, a sample-barcoded 5' primer served in a second PCR lasting 7 to 11 cycles. MiXCR, applied by TCRdb to the 5' RACE reads, yields one record per CDR3 protein. The sample records hundreds of thousands of distinct CDR3 sequences, 25% being singletons. These data were likewise used in another study, on T cells of mothers and their children. This second study notes: Thymic selection molds TCR recombination products alike in related and unrelated pairs.

This TCR was recovered from a boy aged 5-17 years in good health. This rearrangement joins TRBV7-9 to TRBJ2-5; TRBD1 agrees at 8 bases. The better agreement between TRBJ2-1 and the DNA end casts doubt on the J call. The sequenced sample consisted of blood. The CDR3 loop is CASRRTGIEQFF. In DNA form, the CDR3 reads TGTGCCAGCAGACGGACAGGGATTGAGCAGTTCTTC.